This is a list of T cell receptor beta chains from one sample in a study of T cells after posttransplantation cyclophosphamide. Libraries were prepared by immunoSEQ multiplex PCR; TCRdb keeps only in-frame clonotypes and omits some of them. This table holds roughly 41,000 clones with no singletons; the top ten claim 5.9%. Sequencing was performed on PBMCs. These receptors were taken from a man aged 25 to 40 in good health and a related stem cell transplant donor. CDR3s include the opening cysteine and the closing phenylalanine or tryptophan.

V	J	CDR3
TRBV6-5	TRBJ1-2	CASNPGYTNYGYTF
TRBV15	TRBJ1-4	CATSRDRPKTATNEKLFF
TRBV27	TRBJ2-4	CASRPWASVGNIQYF
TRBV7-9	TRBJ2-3	CASRLASAGETSTDTQYF
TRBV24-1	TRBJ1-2	CATSDWAGVDGYTF
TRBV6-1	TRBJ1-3	CASSEQHSGNTIYF
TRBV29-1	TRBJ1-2	CSVEGGDFLDGYTF
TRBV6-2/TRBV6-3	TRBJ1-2	CASSYGEGVLGYTF
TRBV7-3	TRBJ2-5	CASSSREGETQYF
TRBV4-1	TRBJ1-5	CASSQAGSNQPQHF
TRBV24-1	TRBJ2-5	CATSDLRQETQYF
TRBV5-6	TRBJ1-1	CASTRGTEAFF
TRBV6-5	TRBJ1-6	CASSRPLSGAALHF
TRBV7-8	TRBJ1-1	CASSLGAMNTEAFF
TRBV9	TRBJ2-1	CASSLVAGGLGEQFF
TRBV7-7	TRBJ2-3	CASTPEASGGGTDTQYF
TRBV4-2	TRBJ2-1	CASSQDLRTGHYNEQFF
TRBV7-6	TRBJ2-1	CASSLSGGGSYNEQFF
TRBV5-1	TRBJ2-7	CASSWTGGEQYF
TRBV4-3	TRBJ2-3	CASSQDRGDTQYF
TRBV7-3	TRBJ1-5	CASRGWAGKSNQPQHF
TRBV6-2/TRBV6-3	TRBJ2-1	CASMRGDSYNEQFF
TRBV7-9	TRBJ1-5	CASGQVNQPQHF
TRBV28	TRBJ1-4	CASSFFATNEKLFF
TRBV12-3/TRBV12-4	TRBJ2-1	CASSFGLAGGNEQFF
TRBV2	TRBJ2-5	CTRGGETQYF
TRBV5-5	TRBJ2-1	CASSLELAGGENEQFF
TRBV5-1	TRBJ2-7	CASSFSLQSYEQYF
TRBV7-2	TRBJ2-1	CASSFRVNEQFF
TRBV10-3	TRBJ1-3	CAIRPGQYTGNTIYF
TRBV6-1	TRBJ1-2	CASSEVSYTF
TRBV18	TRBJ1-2	CASSQETGPHPAF
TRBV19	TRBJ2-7	CASSTTGGGYEQYF
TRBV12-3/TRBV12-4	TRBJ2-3	CASSKWSTSGPRASDTQYF
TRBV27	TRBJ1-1	CASSTGWLNTEAFF
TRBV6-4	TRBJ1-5	CATTGVDNQPQHF
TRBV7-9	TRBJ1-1	CASSSRYPKRMNTEAFF
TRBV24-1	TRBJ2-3	CATSDARGLAGGPPDTQYF
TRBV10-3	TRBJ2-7	CAISDPDRQASTYEQYF
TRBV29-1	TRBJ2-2	CSVPGGAGTGELFF
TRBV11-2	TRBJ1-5	CASSLGDRGDQPQHF
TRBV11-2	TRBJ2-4	CASSTTRVRSKNIQYF
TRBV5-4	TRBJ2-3	CASSLPGQQATDTQYF
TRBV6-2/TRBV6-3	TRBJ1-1	CASSPRTEAFF
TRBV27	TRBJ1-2	CASSKDRGQSGYTF